The sequence of this TCR beta chain was determined in a study of beta chain features in type 1 diabetes. The study, taken as a whole, reports: Type 1 diabetes patients had moderately but significantly shorter TCRB CDR3s in all four CD4+ subsets.

This clone occurred a few times. Its antigen is undetermined. This sample also contains other DNA sequences that code for the same CDR3. The V gene lost 1 base and the J gene lost 0 bases, with 6 bases spanning the gap. Germline V gives CDR1 SEHNR, CDR2 FQNEAQ (reference sequence). The CDR3 totals 15 residues. As every portion of the isolated RNA was reverse transcribed, the sequencing read expressed TCRB transcripts. Generated by immunoSEQ multiplex PCR, the TCRdb table keeps only in-frame clones and is missing some. The sample contains 600,000 to 700,000 clones, roughly 12% of which appear only once.

The clonotype originates from a man aged 25 to 40 with type 1 diabetes. The chain carries TRBV7-9 and TRBJ2-2; D is unclear. The sample was naive CD4+ T cells from blood. The CDR3 bases are TGTGCCAGCAGCTTAGGTAGCACGAACACCGGGGAGCTGTTTTTT. This codes for CASSLGSTNTGELFF.